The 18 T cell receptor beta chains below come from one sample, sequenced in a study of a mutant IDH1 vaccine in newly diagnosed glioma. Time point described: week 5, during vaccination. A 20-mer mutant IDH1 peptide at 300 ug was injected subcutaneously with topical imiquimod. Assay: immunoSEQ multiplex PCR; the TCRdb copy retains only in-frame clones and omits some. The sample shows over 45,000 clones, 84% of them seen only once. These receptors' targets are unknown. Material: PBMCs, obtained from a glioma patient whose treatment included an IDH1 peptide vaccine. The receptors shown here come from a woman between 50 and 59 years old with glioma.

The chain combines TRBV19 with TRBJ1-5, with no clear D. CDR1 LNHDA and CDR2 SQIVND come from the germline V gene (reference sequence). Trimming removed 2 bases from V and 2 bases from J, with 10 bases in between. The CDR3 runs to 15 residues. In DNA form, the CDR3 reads TGTGCCAGTAGTATATATGGCGCGGGCAATCAGCCCCAGCATTTT. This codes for CASSIYGAGNQPQHF.

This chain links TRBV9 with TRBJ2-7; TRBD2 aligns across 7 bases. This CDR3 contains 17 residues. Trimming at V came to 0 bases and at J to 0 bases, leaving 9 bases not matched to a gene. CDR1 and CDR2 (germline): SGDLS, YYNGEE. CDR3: CASSVAGERGSSYEQYF. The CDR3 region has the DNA TGTGCCAGCAGCGTAGCCGGGGAGCGGGGTAGCTCCTACGAGCAGTACTTC.

The CDR3 loop is CASSPDRGGYNEQFF. CDR3 DNA sequence: TGTGCCAGCAGCCCAGACAGGGGAGGATACAATGAGCAGTTCTTC. The V gene is TRBV7-6, the J gene TRBJ2-1; the match to TRBD1 covers 8 bases. Germline values: CDR1 SGHVS, CDR2 FNYEAQ. J lost 4 bases, V lost 5 bases, and 7 bases had no gene match. The CDR3 consists of 15 residues.

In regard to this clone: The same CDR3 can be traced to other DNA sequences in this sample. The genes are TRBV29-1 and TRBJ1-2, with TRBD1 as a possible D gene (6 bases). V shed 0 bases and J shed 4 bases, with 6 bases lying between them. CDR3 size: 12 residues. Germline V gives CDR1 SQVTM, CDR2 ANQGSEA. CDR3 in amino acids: CSVEDRGYGYTF. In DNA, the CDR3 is TGCAGCGTTGAAGACAGGGGCTATGGCTACACCTTC.

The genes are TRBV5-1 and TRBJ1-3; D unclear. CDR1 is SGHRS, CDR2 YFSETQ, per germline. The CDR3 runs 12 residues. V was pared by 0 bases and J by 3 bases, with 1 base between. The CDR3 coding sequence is TGCGCCAGCAGCTTGGATGGAAACACCATATATTTT. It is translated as CASSLDGNTIYF.

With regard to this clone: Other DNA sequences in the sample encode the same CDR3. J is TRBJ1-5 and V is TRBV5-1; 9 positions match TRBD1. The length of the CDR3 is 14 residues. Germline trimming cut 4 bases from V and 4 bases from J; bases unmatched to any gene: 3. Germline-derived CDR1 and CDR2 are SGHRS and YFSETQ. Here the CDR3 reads CASSPGQGNQPQHF. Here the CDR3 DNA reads TGCGCCAGCAGCCCAGGACAGGGGAATCAGCCCCAGCATTTT.

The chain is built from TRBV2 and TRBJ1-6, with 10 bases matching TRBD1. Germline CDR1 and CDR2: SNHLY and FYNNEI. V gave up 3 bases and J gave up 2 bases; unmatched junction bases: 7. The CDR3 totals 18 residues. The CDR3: CASSDKGQGKTYNSPLHF. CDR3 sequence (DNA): TGTGCCAGCAGTGACAAGGGACAGGGGAAAACCTATAATTCACCCCTCCACTTT.

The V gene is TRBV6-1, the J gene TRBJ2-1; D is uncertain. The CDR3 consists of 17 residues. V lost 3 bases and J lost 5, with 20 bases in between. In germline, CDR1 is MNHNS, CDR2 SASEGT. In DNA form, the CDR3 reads TGTGCCAGCAGTGAGAGGCCTCGGCTCGGCTCAAACAATGAGCAGTTCTTC. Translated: CASSERPRLGSNNEQFF.

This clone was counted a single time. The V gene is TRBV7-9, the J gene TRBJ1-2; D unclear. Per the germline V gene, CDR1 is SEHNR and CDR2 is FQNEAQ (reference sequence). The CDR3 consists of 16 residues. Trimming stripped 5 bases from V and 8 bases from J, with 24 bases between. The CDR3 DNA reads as TGTGCCAGCAGCCCCCCCGGTGTAAGAACCGCGGGGGGCTACACCTTC. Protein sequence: CASSPPGVRTAGGYTF. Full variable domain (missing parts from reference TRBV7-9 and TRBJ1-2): DTGVSQNPRHKITKRGQNVTFRCDPISEHNRLYWYRQTLGQGPEFLTYFQNEAQLEKSRLLSDRFSAERPKGSFSTLEIQRTEQGDSAMYLCASSPPGVRTAGGYTFGSGTRLTVV.

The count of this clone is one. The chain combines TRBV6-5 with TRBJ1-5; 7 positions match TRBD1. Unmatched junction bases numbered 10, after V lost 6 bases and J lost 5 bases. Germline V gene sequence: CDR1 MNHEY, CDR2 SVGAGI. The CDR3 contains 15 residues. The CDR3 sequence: CASRLDTGAHQPQHF. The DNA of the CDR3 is TGTGCCAGCAGACTGGATACAGGGGCTCATCAGCCCCAGCATTTT.

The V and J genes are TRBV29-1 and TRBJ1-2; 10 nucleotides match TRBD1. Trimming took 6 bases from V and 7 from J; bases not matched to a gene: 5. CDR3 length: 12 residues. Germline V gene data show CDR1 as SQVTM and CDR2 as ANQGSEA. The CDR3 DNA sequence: TGCAGCGTGACAGGGGGCTTGGGTGGCTACACCTTC. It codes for CSVTGGLGGYTF.

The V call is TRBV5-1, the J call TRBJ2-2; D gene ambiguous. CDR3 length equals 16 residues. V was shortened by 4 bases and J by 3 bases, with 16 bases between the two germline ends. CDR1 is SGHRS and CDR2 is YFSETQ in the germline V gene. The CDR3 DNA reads TGCGCCAGCAGCCCTAATCCAGGTTACGACACCGGGGAGCTGTTTTTT. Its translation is CASSPNPGYDTGELFF.

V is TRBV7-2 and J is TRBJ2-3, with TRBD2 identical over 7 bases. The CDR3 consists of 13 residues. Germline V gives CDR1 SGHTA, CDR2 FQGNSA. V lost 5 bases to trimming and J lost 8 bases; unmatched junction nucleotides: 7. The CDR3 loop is CASSPRTRSTQYF. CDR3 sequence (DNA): TGTGCCAGCAGCCCCCGGACTAGGAGTACGCAGTATTTT.

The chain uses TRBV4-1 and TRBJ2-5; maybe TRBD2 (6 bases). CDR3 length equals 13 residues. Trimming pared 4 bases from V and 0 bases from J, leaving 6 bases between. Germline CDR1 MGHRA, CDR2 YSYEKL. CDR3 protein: CASSRLDQETQYF. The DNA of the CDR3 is TGCGCCAGCAGCCGACTAGACCAAGAGACCCAGTACTTC.

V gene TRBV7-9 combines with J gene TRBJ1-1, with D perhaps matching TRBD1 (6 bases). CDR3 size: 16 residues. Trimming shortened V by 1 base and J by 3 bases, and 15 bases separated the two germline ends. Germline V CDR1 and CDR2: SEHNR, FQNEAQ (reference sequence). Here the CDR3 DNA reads TGTGCCAGCAGCTTAGGAGGGGGGGCCGGCGACACTGAAGCTTTCTTT. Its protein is CASSLGGGAGDTEAFF.

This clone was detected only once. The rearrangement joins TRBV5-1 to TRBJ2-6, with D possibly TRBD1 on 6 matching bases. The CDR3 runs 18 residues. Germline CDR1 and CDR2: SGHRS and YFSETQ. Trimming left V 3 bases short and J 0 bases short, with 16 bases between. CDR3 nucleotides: TGCGCCAGCAGCTGGAAGGACAGAGTACCCTCTGGGGCCAACGTCCTGACTTTC. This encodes CASSWKDRVPSGANVLTF.

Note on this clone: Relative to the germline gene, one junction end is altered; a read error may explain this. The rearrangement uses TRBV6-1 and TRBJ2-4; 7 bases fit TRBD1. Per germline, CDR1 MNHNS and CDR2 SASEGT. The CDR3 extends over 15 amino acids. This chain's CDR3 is CASREGYRGPIIQYF. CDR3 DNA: TGTGCCAGCAGGGAAGGCTACAGGGGCCCGATCATTCAGTACTTC.

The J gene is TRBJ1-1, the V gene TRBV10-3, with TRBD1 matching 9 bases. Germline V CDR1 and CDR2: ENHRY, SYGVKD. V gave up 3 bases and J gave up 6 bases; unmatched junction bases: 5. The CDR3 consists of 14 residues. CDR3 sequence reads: CAISEGDRASEAFF. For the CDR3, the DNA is TGTGCCATCAGTGAAGGGGACAGGGCGTCTGAAGCTTTCTTT.